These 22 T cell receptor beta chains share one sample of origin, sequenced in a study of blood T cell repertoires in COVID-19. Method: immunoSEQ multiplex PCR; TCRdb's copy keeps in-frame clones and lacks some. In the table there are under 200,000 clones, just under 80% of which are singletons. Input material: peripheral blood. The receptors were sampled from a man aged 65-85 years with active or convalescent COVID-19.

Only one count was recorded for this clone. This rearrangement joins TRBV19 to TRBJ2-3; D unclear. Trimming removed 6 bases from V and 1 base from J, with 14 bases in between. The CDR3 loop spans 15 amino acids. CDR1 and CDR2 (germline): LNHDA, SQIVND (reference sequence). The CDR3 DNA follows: TGTGCCAGTAGGGAAGGAGACTGGGGCACAGATACGCAGTATTTT. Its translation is CASREGDWGTDTQYF.

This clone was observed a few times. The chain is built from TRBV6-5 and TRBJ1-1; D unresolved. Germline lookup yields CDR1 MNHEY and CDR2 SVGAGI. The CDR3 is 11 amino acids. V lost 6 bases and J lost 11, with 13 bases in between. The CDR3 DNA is TGTGCCAGCAGAAGAGGAGGCTTCGCTTTCTTT. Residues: CASRRGGFAFF.

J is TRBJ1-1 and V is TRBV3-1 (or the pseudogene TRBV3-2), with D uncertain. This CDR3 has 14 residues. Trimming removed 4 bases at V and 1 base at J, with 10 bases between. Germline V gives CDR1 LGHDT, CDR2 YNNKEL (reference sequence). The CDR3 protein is CASSRRESNTEAFF. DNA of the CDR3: TGTGCCAGCAGCCGCCGGGAGTCGAACACTGAAGCTTTCTTT.

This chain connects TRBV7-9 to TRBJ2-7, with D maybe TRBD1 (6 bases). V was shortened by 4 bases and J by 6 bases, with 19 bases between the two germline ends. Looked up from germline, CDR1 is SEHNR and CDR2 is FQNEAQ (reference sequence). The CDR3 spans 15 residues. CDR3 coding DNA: TGTGCCAGCAGCTCCACCCGACAGGTCCTAAGCGAGCAGTACTTC. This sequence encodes CASSSTRQVLSEQYF.

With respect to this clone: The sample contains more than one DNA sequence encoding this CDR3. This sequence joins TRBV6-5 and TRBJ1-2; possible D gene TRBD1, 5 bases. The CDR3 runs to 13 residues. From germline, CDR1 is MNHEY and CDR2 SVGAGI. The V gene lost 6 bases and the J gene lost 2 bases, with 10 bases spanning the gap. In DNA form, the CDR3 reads TGTGCCAGCAGCCTAGACAGAAACTATGGCTACACCTTC. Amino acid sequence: CASSLDRNYGYTF.

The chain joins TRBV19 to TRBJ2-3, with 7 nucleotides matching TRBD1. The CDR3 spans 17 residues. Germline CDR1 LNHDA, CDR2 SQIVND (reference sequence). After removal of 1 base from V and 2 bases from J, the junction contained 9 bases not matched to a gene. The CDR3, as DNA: TGTGCCAGTAGTATAGTTGCGGACAGGCTAGACACAGATACGCAGTATTTT. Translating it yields CASSIVADRLDTDTQYF.

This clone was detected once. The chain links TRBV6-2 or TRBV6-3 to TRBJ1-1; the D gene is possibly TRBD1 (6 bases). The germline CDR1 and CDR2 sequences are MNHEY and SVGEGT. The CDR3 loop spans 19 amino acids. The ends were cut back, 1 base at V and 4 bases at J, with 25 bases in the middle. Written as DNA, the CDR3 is TGTGCCAGCAGTTACTTTCTTGTCGGGACACGATTTCGGGGCACTGAAGCTTTCTTT. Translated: CASSYFLVGTRFRGTEAFF.

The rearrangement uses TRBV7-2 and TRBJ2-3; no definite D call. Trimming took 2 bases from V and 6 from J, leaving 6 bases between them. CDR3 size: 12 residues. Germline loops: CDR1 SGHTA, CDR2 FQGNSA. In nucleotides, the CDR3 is TGTGCCAGCAGCTTATTCTCGGATACGCAGTATTTT. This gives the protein CASSLFSDTQYF.

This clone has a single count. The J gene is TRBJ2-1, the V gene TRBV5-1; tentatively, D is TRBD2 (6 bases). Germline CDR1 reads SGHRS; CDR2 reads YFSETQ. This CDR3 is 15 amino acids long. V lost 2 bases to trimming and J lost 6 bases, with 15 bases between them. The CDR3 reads CASSFNGGPSNEQFF. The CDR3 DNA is TGCGCCAGCAGCTTTAACGGGGGACCATCCAATGAGCAGTTCTTC. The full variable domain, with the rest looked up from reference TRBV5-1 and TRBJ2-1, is KAGVTQTPRYLIKTRGQQVTLSCSPISGHRSVSWYQQTPGQGLQFLFEYFSETQRNKGNFPGRFSGRQFSNSRSEMNVSTLELGDSALYLCASSFNGGPSNEQFFGPGTRLTVL.

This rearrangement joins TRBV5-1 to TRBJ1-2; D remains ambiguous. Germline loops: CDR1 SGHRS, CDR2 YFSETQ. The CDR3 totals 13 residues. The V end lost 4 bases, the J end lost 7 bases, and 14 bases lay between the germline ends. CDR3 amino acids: CASSLSERGGYTF. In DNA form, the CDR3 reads TGCGCCAGCAGCCTCTCAGAGCGCGGTGGCTACACCTTC.

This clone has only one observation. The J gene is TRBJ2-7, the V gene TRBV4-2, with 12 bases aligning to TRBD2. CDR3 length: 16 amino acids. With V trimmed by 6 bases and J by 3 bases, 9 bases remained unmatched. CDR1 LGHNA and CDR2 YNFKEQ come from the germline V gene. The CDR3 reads CASRLTLAGGNYEQYF. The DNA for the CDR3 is TGTGCCAGCAGACTAACCCTAGCGGGGGGGAACTACGAGCAGTACTTC.

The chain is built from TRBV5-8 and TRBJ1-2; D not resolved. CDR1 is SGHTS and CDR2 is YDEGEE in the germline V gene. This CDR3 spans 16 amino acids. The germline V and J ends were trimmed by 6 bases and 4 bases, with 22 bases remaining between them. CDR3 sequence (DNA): TGTGCCAGCACCCGGCCGGCGCGTAGCGGTATCTATGGCTACACCTTC. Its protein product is CASTRPARSGIYGYTF.

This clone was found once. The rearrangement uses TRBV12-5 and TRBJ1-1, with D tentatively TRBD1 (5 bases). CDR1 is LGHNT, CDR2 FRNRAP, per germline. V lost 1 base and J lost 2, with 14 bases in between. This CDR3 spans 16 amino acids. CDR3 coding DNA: TGTGCTAGTGGTTTGGCAGCACAGGTTGGAAACACTGAAGCTTTCTTT. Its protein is CASGLAAQVGNTEAFF.

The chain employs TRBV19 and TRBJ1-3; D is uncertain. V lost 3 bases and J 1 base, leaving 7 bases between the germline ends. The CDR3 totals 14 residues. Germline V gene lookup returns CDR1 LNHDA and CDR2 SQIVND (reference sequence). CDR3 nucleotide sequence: TGTGCCAGTAGTATCGGAGAATCTGGAAACACCATATATTTT. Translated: CASSIGESGNTIYF.

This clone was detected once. Here the CDR3 reads CASSQDLGAATDTQYF. CDR3 nucleotide sequence: TGTGCCAGCAGCCAAGATCTGGGGGCTGCCACAGATACGCAGTATTTT. The V gene is TRBV4-2, the J gene TRBJ2-3; a possible D gene is TRBD1 (6 bases). Germline CDR1 LGHNA, CDR2 YNFKEQ. V gave up 0 bases and J gave up 2 bases, with 12 bases separating them. The CDR3 runs to 16 residues.

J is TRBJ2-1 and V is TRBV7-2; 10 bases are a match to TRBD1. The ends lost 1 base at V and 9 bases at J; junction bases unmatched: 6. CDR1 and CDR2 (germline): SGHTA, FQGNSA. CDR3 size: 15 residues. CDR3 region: CASSLGGQGPGEQFF. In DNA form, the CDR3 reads TGTGCCAGCAGCTTAGGGGGACAGGGGCCAGGTGAGCAGTTCTTC.

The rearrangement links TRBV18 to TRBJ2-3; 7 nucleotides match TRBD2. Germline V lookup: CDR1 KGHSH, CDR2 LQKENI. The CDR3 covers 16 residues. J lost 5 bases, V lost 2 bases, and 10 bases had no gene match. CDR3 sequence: CASSPNSAGRLDTQYF. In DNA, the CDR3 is TGTGCCAGCTCACCAAATTCAGCGGGGCGCCTAGATACGCAGTATTTT.

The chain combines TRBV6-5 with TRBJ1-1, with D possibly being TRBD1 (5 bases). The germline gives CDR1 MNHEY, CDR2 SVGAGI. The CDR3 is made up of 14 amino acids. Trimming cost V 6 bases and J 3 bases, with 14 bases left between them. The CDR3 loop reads CASRPIQEYTEAFF. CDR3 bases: TGTGCCAGCAGACCGATACAGGAGTACACTGAAGCTTTCTTT.

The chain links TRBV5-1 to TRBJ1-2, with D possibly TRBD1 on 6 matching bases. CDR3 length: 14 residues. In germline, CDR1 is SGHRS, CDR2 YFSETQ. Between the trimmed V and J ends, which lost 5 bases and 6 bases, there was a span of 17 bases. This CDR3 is CASRQDSSIHGYTF. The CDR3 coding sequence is TGCGCCAGCAGGCAGGACAGCTCAATACATGGCTACACCTTC.

The CDR3 sequence: CASSLGRNYGYTF. Written as DNA, the CDR3 is TGTGCCAGCAGCTTGGGGCGGAACTATGGCTACACCTTC. The chain joins TRBV5-6 to TRBJ1-2; D gene ambiguous. CDR1 is SGHDT and CDR2 is YYEEEE in the germline V gene. The V and J ends lost 0 bases and 2 bases respectively, with 5 bases between them. The CDR3 is 13 amino acids.

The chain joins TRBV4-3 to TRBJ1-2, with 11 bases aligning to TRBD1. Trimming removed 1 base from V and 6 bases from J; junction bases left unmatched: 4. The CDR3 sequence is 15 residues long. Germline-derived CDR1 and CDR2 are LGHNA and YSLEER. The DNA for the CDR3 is TGCGCCAGCAGCCAAGTCATGGGACAGGGGGATGGCTACACCTTC. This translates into CASSQVMGQGDGYTF.

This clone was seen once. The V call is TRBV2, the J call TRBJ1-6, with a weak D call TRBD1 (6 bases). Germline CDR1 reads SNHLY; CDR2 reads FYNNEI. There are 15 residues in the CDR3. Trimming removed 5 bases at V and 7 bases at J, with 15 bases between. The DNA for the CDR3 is TGTGCCAGCAGTCCACAGGGAAGTAGGAATTCACCCCTCCACTTT. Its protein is CASSPQGSRNSPLHF.